A selection of T cell receptor beta chains follows, all from one sample in a study of regulatory T cells in long-lasting Graves disease. TCRdb re-called the multiplex PCR reads with MiXCR, one entry per CDR3 protein. Seen here are around 460,000 distinct CDR3 sequences, around a fifth observed once, and the top ten hold about 12%. The input for sequencing was peripheral blood mononuclear cells (PBMCs), taken when the disease was refractory, from a patient treated with antithyroid drugs. The receptors here all came from a female donor with Graves disease. Each CDR3 is given with its conserved first and last residue. The D gene is left open where the match is weak. Not all rows give a size; the values are once, few, many and, for expanded clones, a class.

v_gene	abundance	d_gene	j_gene	CDR3nt	CDR3aa
TRBV2	few	TRBD2	TRBJ2-1	TGTGCCAGCAACCTGCTCACTAGCGGGGGGCCAAAGGAGCAGTTCTTC	CASNLLTSGGPKEQFF
TRBV2	few	.	TRBJ1-3	TGTGCCAGCACCCCACTTGGCTCTGGAAACACCATATATTTT	CASTPLGSGNTIYF
TRBV19	few	.	TRBJ1-2	TGTGCCAGTAGTATGGGAGGGGAGTTCGGCTACACCTTC	CASSMGGEFGYTF
TRBV11-2	many	.	TRBJ2-7	TGTGCCAGCCGCGGCAGGAGAGACGAGCAGTACTTC	CASRGRRDEQYF
TRBV12-3/TRBV12-4	many	.	TRBJ1-5	TGTGCCAGCAGTCCATTGGGAAAGGCTCAGCCCCAGCATTTT	CASSPLGKAQPQHF
TRBV5-1	once	TRBD2	TRBJ2-3	TGCGCCAGCAGCTTGGGGGCTACTAGCGGGAGCACAGATACGCAGTATTTT	CASSLGATSGSTDTQYF
TRBV15	many	.	TRBJ1-2	TGTGCCACCAGCAGAGAAGGCAGCAACTATGGCTACACCTTC	CATSREGSNYGYTF
TRBV6-1	.	.	TRBJ2-7	TGTGCCAGCAGCCCCGCCTTCGGGTCGGGGTTCGGGCAGTACTTC	CASSPAFGSGFGQYF
TRBV15	many	TRBD1	TRBJ2-7	TGTGCCACCAGCAGAGATTCGGGACAGGGGAGCTCCTACGAGCAGTACTTC	CATSRDSGQGSSYEQYF
TRBV19	few	.	TRBJ1-4	TGTGCCAGTAGTATGAGGGGGAGTCACTATGAAAAACTGTTTTTT	CASSMRGSHYEKLFF
TRBV20-1	few	.	TRBJ1-4	TGCAGTGCTAGAGATCACGACGGAGGGAATGAAAAACTGTTTTTT	CSARDHDGGNEKLFF
TRBV12-3/TRBV12-4	.	TRBD2	TRBJ2-1	TGTGCCAGCAGTTCGGGACTAGCGGGGAATGAGCAGTTCTTC	CASSSGLAGNEQFF
TRBV30	.	.	TRBJ2-7	TGTGCCTGGATGCGGGGTGCGGGATACGAGCAGTACTTC	CAWMRGAGYEQYF
TRBV13	few	TRBD1	TRBJ2-1	TGTGCCAGCAGCTTAGTCTTGGACAGGGACAATGAGCAGTTCTTC	CASSLVLDRDNEQFF
TRBV12-3/TRBV12-4	many	.	TRBJ1-3	TGTGCCAGCAGTTTGGGAGGGGTCGGAAACACCATATATTTT	CASSLGGVGNTIYF
TRBV6-5	many	.	TRBJ1-6	TGTGCCAGCAGTTACTCCGGGGCCGACAATTCACCCCTCCACTTT	CASSYSGADNSPLHF
TRBV27	.	.	TRBJ2-1	TGTGCCAGCAGTCCGACTTTTGAGCTCGGGCAGTTCTTC	CASSPTFELGQFF
TRBV28	many	.	TRBJ2-3	TGTGCCAGCAGTTTAAGTAGGACAGCGGGGACGCAGTATTTT	CASSLSRTAGTQYF
TRBV20-1	few	.	TRBJ2-2	TGCAGTGCTAGAAATCCGTCGGGGGTCGGGGAGCTGTTTTTT	CSARNPSGVGELFF
TRBV28	many	.	TRBJ1-5	TGTGCCAGCAGTTTTGAAGGGTTTAATCAGCCCCAGCATTTT	CASSFEGFNQPQHF
TRBV12-3/TRBV12-4	many	TRBD1	TRBJ2-7	TGTGCCAGCAGTCCGGGACAGGGTTCAGCCGAGCAGTACTTC	CASSPGQGSAEQYF
TRBV6-5	many	.	TRBJ1-5	TGTGCCAGCAGTTACTCCAGTCACAGGACGACCCATCAGCCCCAGCATTTT	CASSYSSHRTTHQPQHF
TRBV28	many	TRBD1	TRBJ1-1	TGTGCCAGCAGTCCAACGACAGGGGTTGTTACTGAAGCTTTCTTT	CASSPTTGVVTEAFF
TRBV6-2/TRBV6-3	many	.	TRBJ1-1	TGTGCCAGCAGACGCTACACTGAAGCTTTCTTT	CASRRYTEAFF
TRBV19	.	TRBD2	TRBJ2-2	TGTGCCAGTAGTATAAGCGGGGGGGCGTTTTACACCGGGGAGCTGTTTTTT	CASSISGGAFYTGELFF
TRBV7-9	few	TRBD1	TRBJ2-5	TGTGCCAGCAGCTTAGGGACAGGCCGCCGAAGGGAGGAGACCCAGTACTTC	CASSLGTGRRREETQYF
TRBV18	.	.	TRBJ1-2	TGTGCCAGCCCACAACAGGACTATGGCTACACCTTC	CASPQQDYGYTF
TRBV30	.	.	TRBJ1-2	TGTGCCTGGAGTTCGAAAGGGGGGGCCTATGGCTACACCTTC	CAWSSKGGAYGYTF
TRBV28	.	.	TRBJ2-7	TGTGCCAGCTCGACCCCTGGGACGGCCCTTTACGAGCAGTACTTC	CASSTPGTALYEQYF
TRBV6-1	many	TRBD1	TRBJ2-7	TGTGCCAGCCGAAGTATAGCCGGGACAGGGAACTACGAGCAGTACTTC	CASRSIAGTGNYEQYF
TRBV7-9	few	TRBD1	TRBJ2-5	TGTGCCAGCAGCTTAGCCGGACGGGACAGGACCCAAGAGACCCAGTACTTC	CASSLAGRDRTQETQYF
TRBV19	few	.	TRBJ1-2	TGTGCCAGTGCCCACGGGGGTGAAGGGGCTCCTGCCTATGGCTACACCTTC	CASAHGGEGAPAYGYTF
TRBV6-1	few	.	TRBJ2-7	TGTGCCAGCAGCCGATTGGGTCAGGGGCTCTACGAGCAGTACTTC	CASSRLGQGLYEQYF
TRBV4-3	few	.	TRBJ1-4	TGCGCCAGCAGCCAAGTTGTAGGTGAAAAACTGTTTTTT	CASSQVVGEKLFF
TRBV7-2	.	.	TRBJ2-7	TGTGCCAGCAGCATGAACCGGGACGGACGCTACGAGCAGTACTTC	CASSMNRDGRYEQYF
TRBV12-3/TRBV12-4	many	TRBD1	TRBJ2-2	TGTGCCAGCAGTCTCCGGGACAGGGGCACCGGGGAGCTGTTTTTT	CASSLRDRGTGELFF
TRBV19	.	.	TRBJ1-3	TGTGCCAGTAGTGATTTAGGCGGAAACACCATATATTTT	CASSDLGGNTIYF
TRBV7-9	few	.	TRBJ2-5	TGTGCCAGCAGCCCGGCAAACTCTCTAGGGCTTGAGACCCAGTACTTC	CASSPANSLGLETQYF
TRBV4-3	.	.	TRBJ1-2	TGCGCCAGCAGCGCGGATGAGGGAAACTATGGCTACACCTTC	CASSADEGNYGYTF
TRBV19	many	.	TRBJ1-1	TGTGCCAGTAGTGAGGGCAGGGGCTCGAACACTGAAGCTTTCTTT	CASSEGRGSNTEAFF
TRBV12-3/TRBV12-4	many	.	TRBJ2-2	TGTGCCAGCAGCTGGGGTGGCGGGGAGCTGTTTTTT	CASSWGGGELFF
TRBV5-5	.	.	TRBJ2-1	TGTGCCAGCAGCTTAGGGGGACTCCACAATGAGCAGTTCTTC	CASSLGGLHNEQFF
TRBV20-1	many	TRBD2	TRBJ2-7	TGCAGTGCCAAAGACGGACTAGCGGGAAACGAGCAGTACTTC	CSAKDGLAGNEQYF
TRBV30	.	TRBD2	TRBJ2-3	TGTGCCTGGAGTGTGGGGGGGGAGGTAGATACGCAGTATTTT	CAWSVGGEVDTQYF
TRBV12-3/TRBV12-4	.	TRBD1	TRBJ1-5	TGTGCCAGCGGACTCTCGGACAGGGCCTATCAGCCCCAGCATTTT	CASGLSDRAYQPQHF
TRBV3-1	few	.	TRBJ1-1	TGTGCCAGCAGCCAATTGCAGGGTGCCACTGAAGCTTTCTTT	CASSQLQGATEAFF
TRBV28	many	.	TRBJ1-2	TGTGCCAGCAGTTTTCTGGCCTATGGCTACACCTTC	CASSFLAYGYTF
TRBV27	.	TRBD2	TRBJ2-1	TGTGCCAGCAGTTTATACGGCGGGAGTAATTTAAATGAGCAGTTCTTC	CASSLYGGSNLNEQFF
TRBV19	.	.	TRBJ2-2	TGTGCCAGTAGTTGGGGAGACAACACCGGGGAGCTGTTTTTT	CASSWGDNTGELFF
TRBV5-4	.	.	TRBJ2-2	TGTGCCAGCAGCTTGGATTGGGCAACCGGGGAGCTGTTTTTT	CASSLDWATGELFF
TRBV20-1	.	TRBD2	TRBJ2-7	TGCAGTGCTCGCCCGACTAGCGGGGTGGTCTACGAGCAGTACTTC	CSARPTSGVVYEQYF
TRBV5-4	many	TRBD2	TRBJ2-5	TGTGCCAGCAGCTGGACTAGCGGGGAAGAGACCCAGTACTTC	CASSWTSGEETQYF
TRBV19	few	TRBD1	TRBJ1-4	TGTGCCAGTAGTACCGTAGACAGGGCTGCTAATGAAAAACTGTTTTTT	CASSTVDRAANEKLFF
TRBV28	many	.	TRBJ1-2	TGTGCCAGCAGTGCCGAAGGGGGCTATGGCTACACCTTC	CASSAEGGYGYTF
TRBV2	many	.	TRBJ1-4	TGTGCCAGCAGTGAACTTGGCCGAGCCCAAAGGAATGAAAAACTGTTTTTT	CASSELGRAQRNEKLFF